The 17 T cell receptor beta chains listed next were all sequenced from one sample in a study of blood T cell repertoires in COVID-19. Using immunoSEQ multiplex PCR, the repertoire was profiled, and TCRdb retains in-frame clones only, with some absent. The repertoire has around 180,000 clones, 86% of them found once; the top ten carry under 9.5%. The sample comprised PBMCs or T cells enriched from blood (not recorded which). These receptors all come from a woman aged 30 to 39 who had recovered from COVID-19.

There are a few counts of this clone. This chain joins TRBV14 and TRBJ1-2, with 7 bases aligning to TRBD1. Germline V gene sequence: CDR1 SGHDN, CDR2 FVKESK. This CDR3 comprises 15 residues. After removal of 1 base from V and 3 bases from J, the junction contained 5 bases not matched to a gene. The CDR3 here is CASSQGTDRDYGYTF. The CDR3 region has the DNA TGTGCCAGCAGCCAAGGTACTGACAGGGACTATGGCTACACCTTC.

CDR3: CASSQGGAQGNQPQHF. In nucleotides, the CDR3 is TGTGCCAGCAGCCAAGGCGGGGCGCAGGGAAATCAGCCCCAGCATTTT. This chain links TRBV3-1 (or the pseudogene TRBV3-2) with TRBJ1-5; tentative D call: TRBD1 (5 bases). V gave up 1 base and J gave up 4 bases, with 14 bases separating them. CDR3 length: 16 amino acids. From germline, CDR1 is LGHDT and CDR2 YNNKEL (reference sequence).

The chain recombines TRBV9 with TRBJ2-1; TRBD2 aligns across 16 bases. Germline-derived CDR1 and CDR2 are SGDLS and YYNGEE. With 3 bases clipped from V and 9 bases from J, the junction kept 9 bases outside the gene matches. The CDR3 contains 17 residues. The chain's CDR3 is CASSAIPGLAGGGEQFF. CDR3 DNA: TGTGCCAGCAGCGCAATTCCGGGACTAGCGGGAGGGGGTGAGCAGTTCTTC.

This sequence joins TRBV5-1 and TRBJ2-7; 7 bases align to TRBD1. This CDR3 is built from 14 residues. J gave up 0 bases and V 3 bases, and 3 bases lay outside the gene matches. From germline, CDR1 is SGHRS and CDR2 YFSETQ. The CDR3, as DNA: TGCGCCAGCAGCTGGGGACAGAACTCCTACGAGCAGTACTTC. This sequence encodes CASSWGQNSYEQYF.

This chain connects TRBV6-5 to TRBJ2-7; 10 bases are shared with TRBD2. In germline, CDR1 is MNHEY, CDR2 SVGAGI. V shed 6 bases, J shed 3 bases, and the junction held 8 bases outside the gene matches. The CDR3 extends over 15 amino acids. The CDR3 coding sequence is TGTGCCAGCAGGGGAACTAGCGGGGCCAGCTACGAGCAGTACTTC. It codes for CASRGTSGASYEQYF.

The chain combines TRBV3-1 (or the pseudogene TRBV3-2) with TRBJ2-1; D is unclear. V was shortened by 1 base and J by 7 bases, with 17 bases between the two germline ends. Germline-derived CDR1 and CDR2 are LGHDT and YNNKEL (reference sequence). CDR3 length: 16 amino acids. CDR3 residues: CASSQVGVRVGNEQFF. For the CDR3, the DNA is TGTGCCAGCAGCCAAGTTGGCGTCCGGGTCGGTAATGAGCAGTTCTTC.

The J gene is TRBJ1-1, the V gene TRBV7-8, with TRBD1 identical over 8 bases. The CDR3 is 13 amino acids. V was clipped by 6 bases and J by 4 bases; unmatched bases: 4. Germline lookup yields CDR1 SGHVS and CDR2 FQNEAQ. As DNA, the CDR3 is TGTGCCAGCAGTACGGGACAGGTCACTGAAGCTTTCTTT. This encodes CASSTGQVTEAFF.

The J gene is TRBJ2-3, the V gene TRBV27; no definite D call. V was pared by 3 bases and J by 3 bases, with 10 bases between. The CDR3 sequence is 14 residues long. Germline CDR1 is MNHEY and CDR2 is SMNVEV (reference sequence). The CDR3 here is CASSLNPTTDTQYF. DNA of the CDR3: TGTGCCAGCAGTTTGAATCCTACTACAGATACGCAGTATTTT.

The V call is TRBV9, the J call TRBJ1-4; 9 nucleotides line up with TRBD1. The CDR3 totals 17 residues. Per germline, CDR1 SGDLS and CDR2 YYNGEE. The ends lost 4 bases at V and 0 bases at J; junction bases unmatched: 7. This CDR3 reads CASSPGQGYTTNEKLFF. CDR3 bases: TGTGCCAGCAGCCCGGGACAGGGCTATACAACTAATGAAAAACTGTTTTTT.

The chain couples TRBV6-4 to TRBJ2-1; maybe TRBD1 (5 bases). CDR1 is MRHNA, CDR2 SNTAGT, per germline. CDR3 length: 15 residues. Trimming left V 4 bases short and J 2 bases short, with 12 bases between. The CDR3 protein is CASSAQGETYNEQFF. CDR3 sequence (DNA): TGTGCCAGCAGTGCGCAAGGGGAAACCTACAATGAGCAGTTCTTC.

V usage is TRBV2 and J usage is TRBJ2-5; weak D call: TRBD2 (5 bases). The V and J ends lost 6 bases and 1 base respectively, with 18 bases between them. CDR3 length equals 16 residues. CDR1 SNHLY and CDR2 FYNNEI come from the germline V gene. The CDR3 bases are TGTGCCAGCAGCGAAACTGAGACGGGGTCCCAAGAGACCCAGTACTTC. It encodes CASSETETGSQETQYF.

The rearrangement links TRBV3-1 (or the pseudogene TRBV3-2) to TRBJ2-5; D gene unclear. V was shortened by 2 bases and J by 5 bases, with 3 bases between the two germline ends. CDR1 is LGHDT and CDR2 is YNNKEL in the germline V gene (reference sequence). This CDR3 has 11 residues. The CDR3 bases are TGTGCCAGCAGCCAACTCGAGACCCAGTACTTC. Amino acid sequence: CASSQLETQYF.

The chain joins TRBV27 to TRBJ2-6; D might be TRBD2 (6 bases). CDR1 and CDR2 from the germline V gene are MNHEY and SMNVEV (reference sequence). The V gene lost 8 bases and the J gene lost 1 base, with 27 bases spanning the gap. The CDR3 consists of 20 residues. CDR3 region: CASRSLKGLSSSSGANVLTF. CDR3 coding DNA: TGTGCCAGCCGAAGTTTAAAGGGACTTAGTTCTTCGTCTGGGGCCAACGTCCTGACTTTC.

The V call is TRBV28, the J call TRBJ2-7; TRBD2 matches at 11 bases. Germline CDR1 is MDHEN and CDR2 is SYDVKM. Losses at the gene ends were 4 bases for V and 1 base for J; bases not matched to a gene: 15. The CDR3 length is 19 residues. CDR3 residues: CASSSIRGTSGGGSYEQYF. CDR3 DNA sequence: TGTGCCAGCAGTTCCATCCGCGGGACTAGCGGAGGGGGGTCCTACGAGCAGTACTTC. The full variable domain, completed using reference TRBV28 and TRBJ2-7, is DVKVTQSSRYLVKRTGEKVFLECVQDMDHENMFWYRQDPGLGLRLIYFSYDVKMKEKGDIPEGYSVSREKKERFSLILESASTNQTSMYLCASSSIRGTSGGGSYEQYFGPGTRLTVT.

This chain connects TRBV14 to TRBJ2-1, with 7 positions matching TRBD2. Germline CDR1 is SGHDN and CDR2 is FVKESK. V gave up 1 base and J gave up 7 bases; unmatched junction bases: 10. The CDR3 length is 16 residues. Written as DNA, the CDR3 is TGTGCCAGCAGCCAAGCAGGCGGCGGGAGATGGAATGAGCAGTTCTTC. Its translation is CASSQAGGGRWNEQFF.

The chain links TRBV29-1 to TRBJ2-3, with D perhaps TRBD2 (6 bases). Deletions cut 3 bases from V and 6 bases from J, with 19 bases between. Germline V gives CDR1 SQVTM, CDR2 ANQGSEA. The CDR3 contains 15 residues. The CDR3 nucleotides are TGCAGCGTTGATGCTCTAGCGCAGGCTGTGGATACGCAGTATTTT. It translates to CSVDALAQAVDTQYF.

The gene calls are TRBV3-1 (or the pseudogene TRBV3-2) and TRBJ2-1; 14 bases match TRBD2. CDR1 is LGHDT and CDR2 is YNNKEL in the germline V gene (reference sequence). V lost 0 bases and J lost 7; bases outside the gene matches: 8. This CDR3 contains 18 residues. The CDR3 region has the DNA TGTGCCAGCAGCCAAGACCGGACTAGCGGGGGGTCGGGGAATGAGCAGTTCTTC. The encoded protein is CASSQDRTSGGSGNEQFF.